Reported below is one T cell receptor beta chain. Its antigen is not known. This entry is derived from a study of shared clonotypes between healthy human individuals. Overall study findings and caveats: The genetic and exposure-history diversity represented was limited by few donors.

The ends were cut back, 6 bases at V and 0 bases at J, with 8 bases in the middle. From germline, CDR1 is GTSNPN and CDR2 SVGIG (reference sequence). CDR3 size: 13 residues. Sequencing used immunoSEQ multiplex PCR; TCRdb keeps in-frame clones, though not all of them. Of a few hundred thousand clones in the sample, around nine tenths were seen once. The sequence was collected from a man between 18 and 35 years old in good health. The source material was memory CD8+ T cells sorted from blood. Subset specified: CD45RO+ cells pooled with CCR7-negative TemRA cells. This rearrangement joins TRBV30 to TRBJ1-4; D gene ambiguous. CDR3 DNA sequence: TGTGCCTGCATTGAAGCAACTAATGAAAAACTGTTTTTT. Protein: CACIEATNEKLFF.